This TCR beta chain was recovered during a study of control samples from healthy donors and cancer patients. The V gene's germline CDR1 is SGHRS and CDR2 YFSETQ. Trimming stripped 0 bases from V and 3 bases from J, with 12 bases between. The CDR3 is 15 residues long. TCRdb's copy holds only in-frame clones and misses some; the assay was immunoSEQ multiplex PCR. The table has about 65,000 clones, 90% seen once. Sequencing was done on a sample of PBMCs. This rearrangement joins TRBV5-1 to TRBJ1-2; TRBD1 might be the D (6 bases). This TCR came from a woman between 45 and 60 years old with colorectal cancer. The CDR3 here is CASSLGPRQDYGYTF. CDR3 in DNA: TGCGCCAGCAGCTTGGGACCTAGACAGGACTATGGCTACACCTTC.